This TCR beta chain stems from a study of T cell responses to AZD1222 COVID-19 vaccine. Germline values: CDR1 LNHDA, CDR2 SQIVND (reference sequence). Trimming left V 6 bases short and J 5 bases short, with 10 bases between. This CDR3 is built from 13 residues. Produced via immunoSEQ multiplex PCR; TCRdb's table is partial and in-frame only. The sample has about 260,000 clones, 93% seen once. This TCR was recovered from an adult in good health. The chain has TRBV19 and TRBJ1-4; D call uncertain. The sequencing here drew on peripheral blood, taken on day 0 of AZD1222 vaccination. The CDR3 loop is CASSRINNEKLFF. The CDR3 nucleotides read TGTGCCAGTAGCAGGATTAACAATGAAAAACTGTTTTTT.